This T cell receptor beta chain stems from a study of CD8 T cells in Susac syndrome (dated by TCRdb to the late 2010s). Notes on the research overall: Repertoire sequencing was used to test whether CD8+ T cell activation and differentiation in Susac syndrome was antigen driven. The study compared CD8+ T cell repertoire clonality among about a dozen healthy donors, approximately 14 Susac syndrome patients and roughly 16 multiple sclerosis patients. Study-wide findings and limitations: The TCR sequencing and HLA analysis was acknowledged to have included a relatively small number of individuals.

Details on this clonotype: What antigen it recognizes has not been identified. No much larger clone exists at a distance of one base, and base qualities are not known.

CDR3 length: 12 amino acids, cysteine to phenylalanine. Only the CDR3 DNA stays, 36 bases, in frame from base 1. Reading the germline V gene gives CDR1 MDHEN and CDR2 SYDVKM. The V end loses 5 bases and the J end loses 9 bases, and a stretch of 11 bases separates them. RNA was extracted using the RNeasy kit, and about 0.45 to 1 microgram was reverse transcribed with random hexamers. The immunoSEQ multiplex PCR assay, covering 54 Vbeta and 13 Jbeta segments, was used to amplify TCR beta CDR3 regions. PCR amplification bias was corrected using a synthetic template baseline for primer optimization and computational correction. The source study handled its data this way. Only productive sequences were kept, with reads annotated to V, D and J genes according to IMGT and analyzed in immunoSEQ Analyzer. Clonality was calculated as one minus the Shannon entropy normalized by log2 of the number of productive unique sequences. For each patient and control, public and private clones were evaluated among the 100 most prevalent clones. A clone was defined as Susac-specific if it was absent from the healthy and MS cohorts, from more than 850 published viral clones and from other ImmuneACCESS disease sequences. The public reads were reprocessed in TCRdb via fastp at Q25 and MiXCR, keeping in-frame beta chains. One record per CDR3 amino acid sequence lists the most common genes and DNA. What appears here as the V and J calls and clone size reflects TCRdb's work, not the paper's. Here the sample has more than 150,000 distinct CDR3 sequences; roughly 94% occur a single time. Of the sample, 0.21% is held by the ten largest clones.

High-throughput TCR beta sequencing profiled peripheral blood CD8+ and CD4+ T cells from healthy donors, Susac syndrome patients and multiple sclerosis patients. The multiple sclerosis controls were treatment-naive patients who had stable or active relapsing-remitting disease and met the revised McDonald criteria. Bulk CD8+ and CD4+ T cells were purified by magnetic negative isolation, whereas CD8+ TEMRA cells were enriched by FACS. Blood was drawn into EDTA tubes, processed within 24 hours, and PBMCs were isolated by density gradient centrifugation. PBMCs intended for TCR sequencing were frozen in liquid nitrogen and were later thawed in a 37 degrees C water bath. The sorted or isolated CD4+, CD8+ and CD8+ TEMRA cells reached a purity of at least 90%.

The sequencing input was CD8+ T cells from PBMCs. This receptor chain uses TRBV28 and TRBJ1-5; TRBD1 is a weak D gene call, 5 bases matching. This receptor was identified in a human donor with multiple sclerosis. The nucleotide sequence reads TGTGCCAGCAGTCCTCCGAGGGGGCCCCAGCATTTT. It translates to CASSPPRGPQHF.